This T cell receptor (beta chain) was recovered during a study of T cell changes during pregnancy in multiple sclerosis. Assay used: immunoSEQ multiplex PCR; TCRdb lists only in-frame clones, some missing. Here the sample spans under 70,000 clones, around 94% being singletons. Per the germline V gene, CDR1 is LNHDA and CDR2 is SQIVND (reference sequence). Trimming took 5 bases from V and 5 from J, leaving 4 bases between them. The CDR3 loop spans 11 amino acids. This sequence joins TRBV19 and TRBJ2-1; D unclear. This receptor was identified in a female donor with multiple sclerosis, enrolled in a pregnancy study. This material consisted of CD8+ T cells from peripheral blood mononuclear cells, taken after pregnancy. CDR3 bases: TGTGCCAGTAGTCCGGACAATGAGCAGTTCTTC. Protein product: CASSPDNEQFF.